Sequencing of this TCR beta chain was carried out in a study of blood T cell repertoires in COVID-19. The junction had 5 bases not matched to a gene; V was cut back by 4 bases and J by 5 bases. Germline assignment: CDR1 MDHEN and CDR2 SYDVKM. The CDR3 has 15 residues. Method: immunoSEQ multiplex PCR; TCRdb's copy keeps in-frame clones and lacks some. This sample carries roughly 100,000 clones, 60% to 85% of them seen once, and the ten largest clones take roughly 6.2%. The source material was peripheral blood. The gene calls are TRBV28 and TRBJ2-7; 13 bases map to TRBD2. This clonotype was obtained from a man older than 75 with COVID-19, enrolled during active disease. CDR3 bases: TGTGCCAGCAGTTCAGGGACTAGCGGGATAAACGAGCAGTACTTC. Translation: CASSSGTSGINEQYF.